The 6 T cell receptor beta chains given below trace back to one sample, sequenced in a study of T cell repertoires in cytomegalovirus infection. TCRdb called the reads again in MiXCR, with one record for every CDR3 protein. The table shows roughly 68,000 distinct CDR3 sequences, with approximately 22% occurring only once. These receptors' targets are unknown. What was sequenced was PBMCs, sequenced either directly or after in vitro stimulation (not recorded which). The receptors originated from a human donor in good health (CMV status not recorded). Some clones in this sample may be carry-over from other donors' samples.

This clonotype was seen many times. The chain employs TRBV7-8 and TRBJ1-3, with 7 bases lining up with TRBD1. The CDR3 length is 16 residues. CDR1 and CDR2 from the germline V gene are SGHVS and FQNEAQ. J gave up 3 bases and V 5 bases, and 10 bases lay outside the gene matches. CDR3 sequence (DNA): TGTGCCAGCAGCCCCCGGACAGGACTCGGTGGAAACACCATATATTTT. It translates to CASSPRTGLGGNTIYF.

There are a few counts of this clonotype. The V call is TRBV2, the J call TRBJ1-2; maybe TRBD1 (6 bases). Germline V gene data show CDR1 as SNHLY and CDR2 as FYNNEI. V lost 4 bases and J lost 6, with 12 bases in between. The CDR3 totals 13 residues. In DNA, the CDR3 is TGTGCCAGCAGTGTTACAGGGCCCGATGGCTACACCTTC. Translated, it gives CASSVTGPDGYTF.

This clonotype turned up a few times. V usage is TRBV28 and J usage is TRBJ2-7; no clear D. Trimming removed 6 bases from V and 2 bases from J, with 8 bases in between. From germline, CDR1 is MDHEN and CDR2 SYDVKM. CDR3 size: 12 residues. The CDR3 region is CASSLLTYEQYF. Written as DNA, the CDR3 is TGTGCCAGCAGCCTTCTTACCTACGAGCAGTACTTC.

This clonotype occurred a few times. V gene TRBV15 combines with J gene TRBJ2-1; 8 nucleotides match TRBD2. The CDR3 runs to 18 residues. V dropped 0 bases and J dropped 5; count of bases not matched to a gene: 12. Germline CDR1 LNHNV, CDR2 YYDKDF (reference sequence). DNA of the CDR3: TGTGCCACCAGCAGAGATACTCTCGGCGGGGGGCGGCACAATGAGCAGTTCTTC. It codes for CATSRDTLGGGRHNEQFF.

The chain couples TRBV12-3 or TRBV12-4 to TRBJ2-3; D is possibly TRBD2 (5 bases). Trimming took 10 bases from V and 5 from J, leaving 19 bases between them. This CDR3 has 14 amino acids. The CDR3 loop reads CAISRSGSEDTQYF. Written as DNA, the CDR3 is TGTGCCATTTCGAGGAGTGGGAGTGAAGATACGCAGTATTTT.

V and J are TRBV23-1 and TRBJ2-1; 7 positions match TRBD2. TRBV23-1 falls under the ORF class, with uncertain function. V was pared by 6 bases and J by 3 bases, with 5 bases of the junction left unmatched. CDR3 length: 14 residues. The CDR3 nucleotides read TGCGCCAGCAGCCGGGGGGATAACTACAATGAGCAGTTCTTC. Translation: CASSRGDNYNEQFF.